The rows below give T cell receptor beta chains drawn from one sample of a study of blood T cell dynamics during melanoma immunotherapy. The data were produced by immunoSEQ multiplex PCR, yet TCRdb's version contains in-frame clones alone and is incomplete. Found here are about 6,700 clones, around 80% of them singletons; the top ten hold more than 30%. This specimen consisted of blood, obtained from a patient treated with checkpoint blockade. Receptors originate from a human donor with melanoma. Some clones in this sample may be carry-over from other donors' samples. The CDR3 runs from the conserved cysteine through the conserved F or W. Each record gives: V gene, J gene, clone size, D gene, CDR3 length, CDR3 protein, CDR3 DNA. The D gene is left open where the match is weak. Clone size appears in some rows only: once, few, many, or a class for an expanded clone.

>TRBV19|TRBJ2-7|.|.|13
CASSPDREGEQYF
TGTGCCAGTAGTCCCGACAGGGAGGGCGAGCAGTACTTC
>TRBV28|TRBJ2-4|.|.|13
CASSRGTIGIQYF
TGTGCCAGCAGCCGTGGGACAATTGGCATTCAGTACTTC
>TRBV7-9|TRBJ1-2|.|.|13
CASSEGSEIGYTF
TGTGCCAGCAGCGAGGGCTCGGAAATTGGCTACACCTTC
>TRBV6-1|TRBJ1-1|few|.|13
CASSATENTEAFF
TGTGCCAGCAGTGCGACAGAGAACACTGAAGCTTTCTTT
>TRBV11-2|TRBJ2-5|.|.|18
CASSLAVGEPTYQETQYF
TGTGCCAGCAGCTTAGCGGTCGGGGAGCCTACGTACCAAGAGACCCAGTACTTC
>TRBV7-9|TRBJ1-6|.|.|15
CASSLGGAANSPLHF
TGTGCCAGCAGCTTAGGGGGGGCGGCGAATTCACCCCTCCACTTT
>TRBV6-5|TRBJ2-7|.|.|15
CASSPSQGPPGEQYF
TGTGCCAGCAGTCCATCACAGGGTCCGCCAGGGGAGCAGTACTTC
>TRBV5-1|TRBJ2-3|.|.|15
CASKRTEQVGDTQYF
TGCGCCAGCAAAAGAACGGAGCAGGTGGGGGATACGCAGTATTTT
>TRBV18|TRBJ2-7|once|.|16
CASSPPGSIRGYEQYF
TGTGCCAGCTCACCACCGGGGTCGATCAGGGGTTACGAGCAGTACTTC
>TRBV7-9|TRBJ2-7|few|.|15
CASSLAKAGSDEQYF
TGTGCCAGCAGCTTAGCGAAGGCAGGGTCCGACGAGCAGTACTTC
>TRBV2|TRBJ2-1|.|.|13
CASSGQSRDEQFF
TGTGCCAGCAGTGGACAGTCAAGGGATGAGCAGTTCTTC
>TRBV6-6|TRBJ2-7|.|.|13
CAGSSGPYYEQYF
TGTGCCGGCAGTTCGGGACCCTACTACGAGCAGTACTTC
>TRBV6-5|TRBJ1-1|.|.|13
CASSYSITGGAFF
TGTGCCAGCAGTTACTCGATAACGGGAGGAGCTTTCTTT
>TRBV25-1|TRBJ1-4|.|.|16
CASSFVGAGINEKLFF
TGTGCCAGCAGTTTTGTGGGGGCTGGGATTAATGAAAAACTGTTTTTT
>TRBV5-1|TRBJ2-6|.|TRBD1|17
CASSRTGRPSGANVLTF
TGCGCCAGCAGCAGGACAGGCCGCCCCTCTGGGGCCAACGTCCTGACTTTC
>TRBV9|TRBJ2-5|.|.|15
CASSAQGRGEETQYF
TGTGCCAGCAGTGCCCAGGGAAGGGGAGAGGAGACCCAGTACTTC
>TRBV13|TRBJ2-1|.|.|12
CASSAQWNEQFF
TGTGCCAGCAGCGCCCAATGGAATGAGCAGTTCTTC
>TRBV5-1|TRBJ1-4|.|.|15
CASRQQTAANGKLFF
TGCGCCAGCAGACAACAGACAGCCGCTAATGGAAAACTGTTTTTT
>TRBV9|TRBJ2-5|.|.|15
CASSLRGGSSETQYF
TGTGCCAGCAGCCTTCGGGGAGGTTCCTCGGAGACCCAGTACTTC
>TRBV2|TRBJ2-4|.|.|12
CASSGAKNIQYF
TGTGCCAGCTCCGGGGCCAAAAACATTCAGTACTTC
>TRBV30|TRBJ1-2|few|.|14
CAWYRGHANYGYTF
TGTGCCTGGTATAGGGGACACGCTAACTATGGCTACACCTTC
>TRBV9|TRBJ2-7|.|.|14
CASSVGTVGMEQYF
TGTGCCAGCAGCGTAGGGACAGTTGGAATGGAGCAGTACTTC
>TRBV7-6|TRBJ1-1|.|.|14
CASSPVGMNTEAFF
TGTGCCAGCAGCCCCGTGGGGATGAACACTGAAGCTTTCTTT
>TRBV15|TRBJ1-5|.|.|16
CATSMRTIRGNQPQHF
TGTGCCACCAGCATGAGGACCATAAGGGGGAATCAGCCCCAGCATTTT